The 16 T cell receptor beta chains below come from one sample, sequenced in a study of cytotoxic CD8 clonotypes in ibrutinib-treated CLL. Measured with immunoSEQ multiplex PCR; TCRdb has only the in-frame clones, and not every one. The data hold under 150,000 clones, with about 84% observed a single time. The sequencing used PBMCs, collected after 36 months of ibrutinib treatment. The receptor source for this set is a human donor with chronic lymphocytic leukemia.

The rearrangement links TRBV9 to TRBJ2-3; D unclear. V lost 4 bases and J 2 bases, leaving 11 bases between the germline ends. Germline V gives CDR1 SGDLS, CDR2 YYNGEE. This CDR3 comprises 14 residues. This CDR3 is CASSTQTDTDTQYF. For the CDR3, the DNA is TGTGCCAGCAGCACTCAGACGGACACAGATACGCAGTATTTT.

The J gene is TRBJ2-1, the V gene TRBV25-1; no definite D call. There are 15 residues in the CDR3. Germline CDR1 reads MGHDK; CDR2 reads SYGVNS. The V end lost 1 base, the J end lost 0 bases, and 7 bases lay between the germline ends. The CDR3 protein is CASSEWQSSYNEQFF. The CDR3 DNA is TGTGCCAGCAGTGAATGGCAGAGCTCCTACAATGAGCAGTTCTTC.

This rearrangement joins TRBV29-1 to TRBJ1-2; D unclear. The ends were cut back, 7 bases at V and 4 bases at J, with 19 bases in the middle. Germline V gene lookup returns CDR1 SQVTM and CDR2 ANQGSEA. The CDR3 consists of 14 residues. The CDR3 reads CSAIPGGSRYGYTF. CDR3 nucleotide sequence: TGCAGCGCGATACCTGGAGGGTCCCGCTATGGCTACACCTTC.

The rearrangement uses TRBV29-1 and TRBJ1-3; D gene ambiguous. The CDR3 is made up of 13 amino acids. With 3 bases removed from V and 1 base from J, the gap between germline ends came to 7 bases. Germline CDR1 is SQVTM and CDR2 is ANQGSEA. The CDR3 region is CSVDRVSGNTIYF. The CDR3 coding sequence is TGCAGCGTTGATAGGGTTTCTGGAAACACCATATATTTT.

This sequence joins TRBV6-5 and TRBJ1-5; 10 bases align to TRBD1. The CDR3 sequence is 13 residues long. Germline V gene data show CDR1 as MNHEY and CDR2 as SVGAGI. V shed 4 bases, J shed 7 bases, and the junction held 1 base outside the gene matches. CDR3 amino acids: CASSWDRGQPQHF. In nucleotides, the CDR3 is TGTGCCAGCAGTTGGGACAGGGGCCAGCCCCAGCATTTT.

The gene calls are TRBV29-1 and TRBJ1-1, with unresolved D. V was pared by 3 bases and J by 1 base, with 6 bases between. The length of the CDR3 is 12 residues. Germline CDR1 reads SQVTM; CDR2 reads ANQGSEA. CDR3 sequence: CSVDMGNTEAFF. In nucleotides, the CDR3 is TGCAGCGTTGATATGGGGAACACTGAAGCTTTCTTT.

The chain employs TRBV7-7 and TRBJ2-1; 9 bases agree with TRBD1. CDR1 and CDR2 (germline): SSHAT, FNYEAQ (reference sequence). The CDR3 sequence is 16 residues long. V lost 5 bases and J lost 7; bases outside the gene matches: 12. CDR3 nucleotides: TGTGCCAGCAGCCGATCACCGGGACAGGGATGGAATGAGCAGTTCTTC. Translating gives CASSRSPGQGWNEQFF. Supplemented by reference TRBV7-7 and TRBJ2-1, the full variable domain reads GAGVSQSPRYKVTKRGQDVTLRCDPISSHATLYWYQQALGQGPEFLTYFNYEAQPDKSGLPSDRFSAERPEGSISTLTIQRTEQRDSAMYRCASSRSPGQGWNEQFFGPGTRLTVL.

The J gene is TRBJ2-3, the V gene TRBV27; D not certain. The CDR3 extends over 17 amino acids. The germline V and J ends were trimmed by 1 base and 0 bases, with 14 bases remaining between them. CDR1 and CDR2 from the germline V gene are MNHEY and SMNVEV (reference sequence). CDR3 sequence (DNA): TGTGCCAGCAGTTTATTAGGCGGAAAAACTAGCACAGATACGCAGTATTTT. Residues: CASSLLGGKTSTDTQYF.

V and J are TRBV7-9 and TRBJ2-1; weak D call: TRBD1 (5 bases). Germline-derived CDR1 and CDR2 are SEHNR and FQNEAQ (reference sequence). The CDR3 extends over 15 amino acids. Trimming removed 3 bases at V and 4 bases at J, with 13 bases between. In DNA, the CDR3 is TGTGCCAGCAGCTTTATCGGGCAGGGATACAATGAGCAGTTCTTC. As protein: CASSFIGQGYNEQFF. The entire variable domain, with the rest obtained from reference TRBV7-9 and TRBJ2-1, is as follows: DTGVSQNPRHKITKRGQNVTFRCDPISEHNRLYWYRQTLGQGPEFLTYFQNEAQLEKSRLLSDRFSAERPKGSFSTLEIQRTEQGDSAMYLCASSFIGQGYNEQFFGPGTRLTVL.

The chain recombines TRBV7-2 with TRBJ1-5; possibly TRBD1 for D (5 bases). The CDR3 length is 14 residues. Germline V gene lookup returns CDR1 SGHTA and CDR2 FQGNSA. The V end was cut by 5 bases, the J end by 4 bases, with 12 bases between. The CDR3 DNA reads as TGTGCCAGCAGCACTCGGGGGGGGAATCAGCCCCAGCATTTT. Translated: CASSTRGGNQPQHF.

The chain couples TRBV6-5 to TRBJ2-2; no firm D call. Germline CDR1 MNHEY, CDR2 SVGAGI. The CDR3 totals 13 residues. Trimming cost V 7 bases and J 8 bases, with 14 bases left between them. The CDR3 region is CASIGPWPGELFF. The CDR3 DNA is TGTGCCAGCATTGGCCCTTGGCCAGGGGAGCTGTTTTTT.

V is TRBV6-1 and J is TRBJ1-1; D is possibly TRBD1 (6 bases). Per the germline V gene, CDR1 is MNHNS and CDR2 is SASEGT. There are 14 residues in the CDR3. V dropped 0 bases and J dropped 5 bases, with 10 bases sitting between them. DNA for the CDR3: TGTGCCAGCAGTGAAGCTCAGGGGCGGACTGAAGCTTTCTTT. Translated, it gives CASSEAQGRTEAFF.

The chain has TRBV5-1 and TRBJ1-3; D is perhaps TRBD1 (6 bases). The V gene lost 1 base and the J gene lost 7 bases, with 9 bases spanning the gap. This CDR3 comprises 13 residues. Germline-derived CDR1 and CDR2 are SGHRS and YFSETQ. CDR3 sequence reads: CASSLPGANTIYF. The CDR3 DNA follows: TGCGCCAGCAGCTTGCCAGGGGCCAACACCATATATTTT.

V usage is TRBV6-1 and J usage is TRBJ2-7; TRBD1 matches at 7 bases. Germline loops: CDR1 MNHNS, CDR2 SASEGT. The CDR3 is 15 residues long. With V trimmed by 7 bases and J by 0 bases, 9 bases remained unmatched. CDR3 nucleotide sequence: TGTGCCAGCACACGAAGGACAGGAGACTCCTACGAGCAGTACTTC. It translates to CASTRRTGDSYEQYF.

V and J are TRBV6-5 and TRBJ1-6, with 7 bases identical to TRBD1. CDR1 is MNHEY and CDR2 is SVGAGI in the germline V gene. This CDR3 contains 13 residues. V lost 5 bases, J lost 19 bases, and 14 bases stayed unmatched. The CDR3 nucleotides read TGTGCCAGCAGTGGCCGGGACAGAAGGTCCCCTCACTTT. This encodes CASSGRDRRSPHF.

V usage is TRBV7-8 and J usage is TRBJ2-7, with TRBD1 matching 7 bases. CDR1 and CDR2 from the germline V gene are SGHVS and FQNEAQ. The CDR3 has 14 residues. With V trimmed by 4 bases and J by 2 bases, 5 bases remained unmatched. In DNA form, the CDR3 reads TGTGCCAGCAGCTCGACGGGACAGACCTACGAGCAGTACTTC. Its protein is CASSSTGQTYEQYF.